What follows are 30 T cell receptor beta chains derived from one specimen sequenced in a study of T-cell reconstitution after alpha-beta-depleted transplantation in children. The TCRbeta library incorporated unique molecular identifiers. MiXCR, applied by TCRdb to the PCR reads, yields one record per CDR3 protein. This sample has 90,000 to 100,000 distinct CDR3 sequences, with 20% to 25% found just once. The sample in question was PBMCs, obtained before TCRalphabeta/CD19-depleted stem cell transplant. The origin of the receptors is a boy younger than 10 with acute lymphoblastic leukemia, due to receive a stem cell transplant.

The chain uses TRBV2 and TRBJ1-4, with 9 bases fitting TRBD1. The germline V gene encodes CDR1 SNHLY and CDR2 FYNNEI. With V trimmed by 6 bases and J by 3 bases, 5 bases remained unmatched. CDR3 size: 15 residues. CDR3 loop: CASRTGGVPNEKLFF. The CDR3 coding sequence is TGTGCCAGCAGAACAGGGGGCGTACCTAATGAAAAACTGTTTTTT.

This sequence joins TRBV6-1 and TRBJ1-1; TRBD1 matches at 8 bases. With V trimmed by 5 bases and J by 3 bases, 2 bases remained unmatched. Germline assignment: CDR1 MNHNS and CDR2 SASEGT. The CDR3 is 13 amino acids. The CDR3 region has the DNA TGTGCCAGCAGTCAGGGGGCTTACACTGAAGCTTTCTTT. Encoded protein: CASSQGAYTEAFF.

This clonotype has just a few counts. The chain combines TRBV5-5 with TRBJ2-1; D is tentatively TRBD1 or TRBD2 (6 bases each). This CDR3 has 15 residues. V dropped 4 bases and J dropped 1 base, with 12 bases sitting between them. CDR1 is SGHKS, CDR2 YYEKEE, per germline (reference sequence). For the CDR3, the DNA is TGTGCCAGCAGCCCAACAGGGACTTCCTACAATGAGCAGTTCTTC. This codes for CASSPTGTSYNEQFF. Complete variable domain (other parts from reference TRBV5-5 and TRBJ2-1): DAGVTQSPTHLIKTRGQQVTLRCSPISGHKSVSWYQQVLGQGPQFIFQYYEKEERGRGNFPDRFSARQFPNYSSELNVNALLLGDSALYLCASSPTGTSYNEQFFGPGTRLTVL.

The rearrangement uses TRBV7-2 and TRBJ2-2, with no clear D. The CDR3 totals 13 residues. Per the germline V gene, CDR1 is SGHTA and CDR2 is FQGNSA. Deletions cut 3 bases from V and 8 bases from J, with 10 bases between. CDR3 protein: CASSLSKAGELFF. The CDR3 nucleotides are TGTGCCAGCAGCTTGTCGAAGGCTGGGGAGCTGTTTTTT.

The chain combines TRBV5-1 with TRBJ2-7; tentative D call: TRBD1 (6 bases). Trimming stripped 3 bases from V and 0 bases from J, with 16 bases between. The CDR3 runs to 16 residues. In germline, CDR1 is SGHRS, CDR2 YFSETQ. CDR3 in amino acids: CASSSGRDTYSYEQYF. CDR3 bases: TGCGCCAGCAGCTCCGGAAGGGACACCTACTCCTACGAGCAGTACTTC. The full variable domain, rest sourced from reference TRBV5-1 and TRBJ2-7, is KAGVTQTPRYLIKTRGQQVTLSCSPISGHRSVSWYQQTPGQGLQFLFEYFSETQRNKGNFPGRFSGRQFSNSRSEMNVSTLELGDSALYLCASSSGRDTYSYEQYFGPGTRLTVT.

This clonotype was observed a handful of times. The V gene is TRBV7-2, the J gene TRBJ2-7; D perhaps matches TRBD2 (5 bases). CDR3 length: 14 amino acids. V dropped 4 bases and J dropped 2 bases, with 12 bases sitting between them. Germline V gene data show CDR1 as SGHTA and CDR2 as FQGNSA. CDR3 residues: CASSSTTGTYEQYF. CDR3 DNA sequence: TGTGCCAGCAGCTCGACGACGGGAACCTACGAGCAGTACTTC.

V and J are TRBV12-3 or TRBV12-4 and TRBJ2-7; unclear D gene. V shed 6 bases and J shed 6 bases, with 9 bases lying between them. This CDR3 spans 11 amino acids. CDR3 amino acids: CASSPSFEQYF. The DNA of the CDR3 is TGTGCCAGCAGCCCGTCATTCGAGCAGTACTTC.

This rearrangement joins TRBV7-6 to TRBJ2-7; D not resolved. V shed 3 bases and J shed 5 bases, with 14 bases lying between them. Germline assignment: CDR1 SGHVS and CDR2 FNYEAQ. There are 14 residues in the CDR3. The CDR3 sequence: CASSFLGPPDEQYF. The CDR3 DNA follows: TGTGCCAGCAGCTTTCTAGGGCCCCCGGACGAGCAGTACTTC.

The rearrangement joins TRBV5-6 to TRBJ2-3, with 13 bases fitting TRBD2. The CDR3 spans 16 residues. The V gene's germline CDR1 is SGHDT and CDR2 YYEEEE. After removal of 3 bases from V and 7 bases from J, the junction contained 8 bases not matched to a gene. The DNA for the CDR3 is TGTGCCAGCAGCTCCTATACTAGCGGGAGGGGGAATACGCAGTATTTT. Its translation: CASSSYTSGRGNTQYF.

This clonotype has more than one count but fewer than ten. V and J are TRBV7-2 and TRBJ2-1, with D possibly being TRBD2 (6 bases). Germline V gene sequence: CDR1 SGHTA, CDR2 FQGNSA. The V and J ends lost 1 base and 9 bases respectively, with 13 bases between them. The CDR3 is made up of 14 amino acids. The CDR3 loop is CASSLVSSDVEQFF. CDR3 DNA sequence: TGTGCCAGCAGCTTAGTCTCTAGCGACGTTGAGCAGTTCTTC.

The chain combines TRBV14 with TRBJ2-1; the D gene is possibly TRBD1 (6 bases). The CDR3 runs 14 residues. Trimming shortened V by 4 bases and J by 4 bases, and 11 bases separated the two germline ends. Germline-derived CDR1 and CDR2 are SGHDN and FVKESK. In DNA, the CDR3 is TGTGCCAGCAGCCTACAAGGGGGATACAATGAGCAGTTCTTC. Protein product: CASSLQGGYNEQFF.

The DNA for the CDR3 is TGTGCCAGCACTTTTACCCTGGACAGGTTGTCCGAGCAGTACTTC. Residues: CASTFTLDRLSEQYF. The V call is TRBV12-3 or TRBV12-4, the J call TRBJ2-7; 7 bases are a match to TRBD1. The CDR3 totals 15 residues. Trimming cost V 7 bases and J 6 bases; bases outside gene matches: 15.

J is TRBJ1-1 and V is TRBV4-1, with 7 nucleotides matching TRBD1. The V segment lost 5 bases and the J segment 2 bases; nucleotides outside the gene matches: 14. The V gene's germline CDR1 is MGHRA and CDR2 YSYEKL. This CDR3 is 17 amino acids long. CDR3 coding DNA: TGCGCCAGCAGCTCAAAGAGAAGGGGGCTAAATAACACTGAAGCTTTCTTT. Translated: CASSSKRRGLNNTEAFF.

In regard to this clonotype: An end of the junction does not agree with germline; a read error may underlie this. The rearrangement links TRBV28 to TRBJ2-3, with D tentatively TRBD2 (5 bases). Looked up from germline, CDR1 is MDHEN and CDR2 is SYDVKM. The CDR3 is made up of 18 amino acids. In DNA, the CDR3 is TGTGCCAGCAGTCGACCCTTCCCGGGCGGGCTCAACACAGATACGCATTATTTT. Amino acids: CASSRPFPGGLNTDTHYF.

This clonotype was recorded a few times. The rearrangement uses TRBV27 and TRBJ2-1; D perhaps matches TRBD1 (5 bases). The CDR3 extends over 16 amino acids. Trimming removed 5 bases at V and 12 bases at J, with 26 bases between. Germline CDR1 and CDR2: MNHEY and SMNVEV (reference sequence). CDR3 coding DNA: TGTGCCAGCAGTCCCACGTCGACTTTTCTTGGCACAGGGCAGTTCTTC. Protein: CASSPTSTFLGTGQFF.

This clonotype was seen a handful of times. The rearrangement joins TRBV2 to TRBJ2-5; 11 positions match TRBD2. The CDR3 extends over 15 amino acids. J was trimmed by 5 bases and V by 5 bases; bases with no gene match: 7. Germline CDR1 SNHLY, CDR2 FYNNEI. The DNA of the CDR3 is TGTGCCAGCAGTCGTACGGGACTAGCGGAGGAGACCCAGTACTTC. Protein sequence: CASSRTGLAEETQYF.

A few counts support this clonotype. This rearrangement joins TRBV28 to TRBJ2-3; 13 bases fit TRBD2. V dropped 5 bases and J dropped 4; count of bases not matched to a gene: 6. This CDR3 is built from 16 residues. Germline V gene lookup returns CDR1 MDHEN and CDR2 SYDVKM. CDR3 DNA: TGTGCCAGCAGTACACTAGCGGGAGGGCCTCCAGATACGCAGTATTTT. Translating gives CASSTLAGGPPDTQYF.

The rearrangement links TRBV28 to TRBJ2-1; possible D gene TRBD2, 6 bases. Germline CDR1 and CDR2: MDHEN and SYDVKM. Trimming took 6 bases from V and 6 from J, leaving 15 bases between them. The CDR3 is 14 residues long. CDR3 in DNA: TGTGCCAGCAGACCTTGGAGGGCGGCCAATGAGCAGTTCTTC. Residues: CASRPWRAANEQFF.

The chain couples TRBV12-3 or TRBV12-4 to TRBJ2-5, with 14 bases aligning to TRBD2. The CDR3 runs to 17 residues. V dropped 5 bases and J dropped 4; count of bases not matched to a gene: 9. For the CDR3, the DNA is TGTGCCAGCAGTCCTGGGACTAGCGGGAGAATGGCAGAGACCCAGTACTTC. The encoded protein is CASSPGTSGRMAETQYF.

This clonotype has more than one count but fewer than ten. Here the CDR3 reads CASSEGLARDTQYF. The CDR3 nucleotides are TGCGCCAGCAGCGAGGGACTAGCGAGAGATACGCAGTATTTT. The J gene is TRBJ2-3, the V gene TRBV5-1, with 10 bases aligning to TRBD2. The CDR3 covers 14 residues. Germline CDR1 and CDR2: SGHRS and YFSETQ. V shed 4 bases, J shed 5 bases, and the junction held 4 bases outside the gene matches.

This clonotype was counted a few times. The chain joins TRBV27 to TRBJ2-3, with D uncertain. Germline assignment: CDR1 MNHEY and CDR2 SMNVEV (reference sequence). The CDR3 is 14 amino acids. The V and J ends lost 2 bases and 4 bases respectively, with 10 bases between them. The CDR3 protein is CASSLSSWSDTQYF. CDR3 nucleotide sequence: TGTGCCAGCAGTTTAAGTTCATGGTCAGATACGCAGTATTTT.

This clonotype was recorded once. The chain combines TRBV11-2 with TRBJ2-7; tentative D call: TRBD1 (6 bases). The CDR3 length is 15 residues. Germline V CDR1 and CDR2: SGHAT, FQNNGV. The ends were cut back, 5 bases at V and 3 bases at J, with 17 bases in the middle. CDR3 sequence reads: CASSQTRTAVYEQYF. CDR3 DNA sequence: TGTGCCAGCAGCCAAACGCGGACAGCTGTCTACGAGCAGTACTTC.

This clonotype was seen only a few times. The chain joins TRBV12-3 or TRBV12-4 to TRBJ2-7; 10 bases are shared with TRBD1. The length of the CDR3 is 15 residues. The trim removed 4 bases at V and 4 bases at J, leaving 7 bases unmatched. The DNA for the CDR3 is TGTGCCAGCAGTTCCCCCGGGACAGGGGCATACGAGCAGTACTTC. Its translation is CASSSPGTGAYEQYF.

The sample holds a few counts of this clonotype. This chain joins TRBV19 and TRBJ1-2, with 7 bases aligning to TRBD1. Per germline, CDR1 LNHDA and CDR2 SQIVND (reference sequence). CDR3 size: 14 residues. The trim removed 4 bases at V and 4 bases at J, leaving 6 bases unmatched. The chain's CDR3 is CASSTTRQGYGYTF. The CDR3 DNA reads TGTGCCAGTAGTACAACTCGACAGGGCTATGGCTACACCTTC.

This clonotype was picked up many times. This chain links TRBV20-1 with TRBJ2-1, with D possibly being TRBD2 (6 bases). Trimming shortened V by 5 bases and J by 2 bases, and 22 bases separated the two germline ends. The length of the CDR3 is 17 residues. The germline V gene has CDR1 DFQATT and CDR2 SNEGSKA (reference sequence). CDR3 nucleotide sequence: TGCAGTGCTCCAAACACCTTAGCGGATAAAGCCTACAATGAGCAGTTCTTC. This gives the protein CSAPNTLADKAYNEQFF.

The V call is TRBV6-2 or TRBV6-3, the J call TRBJ2-1, with TRBD2 matching over 8 bases. Trimming cost V 4 bases and J 7 bases; bases outside gene matches: 9. CDR1 is MNHEY and CDR2 is SVGEGT in the germline V gene. This CDR3 comprises 15 residues. CDR3 sequence reads: CASSSGLAFENEQFF. For the CDR3, the DNA is TGTGCCAGCAGTTCCGGACTAGCTTTCGAGAATGAGCAGTTCTTC.

The V and J genes are TRBV29-1 and TRBJ2-6; D remains ambiguous. The CDR3 spans 14 residues. In germline, CDR1 is SQVTM, CDR2 ANQGSEA. V lost 5 bases and J lost 0, with 8 bases in between. CDR3 in amino acids: CSVRPSSGANVLTF. CDR3 DNA sequence: TGCAGCGTTCGCCCGTCCTCTGGGGCCAACGTCCTGACTTTC.

The chain joins TRBV29-1 to TRBJ1-2, with D unclear. CDR3 length: 11 residues. Germline loops: CDR1 SQVTM, CDR2 ANQGSEA. V lost 3 bases and J lost 5, with 7 bases in between. DNA for the CDR3: TGCAGCGTTGACTCGGGGTATGGCTACACCTTC. Protein: CSVDSGYGYTF. The variable domain in full, completed from reference TRBV29-1 and TRBJ1-2, reads SAVISQKPSRDICQRGTSLTIQCQVDSQVTMMFWYRQQPGQSLTLIATANQGSEATYESGFVIDKFPISRPNLTFSTLTVSNMSPEDSSIYLCSVDSGYGYTFGSGTRLTVV.

This clonotype has only a few counts. The chain is built from TRBV20-1 and TRBJ2-6; TRBD1 matches 7 bases. V lost 4 bases to trimming and J lost 0 bases; unmatched junction nucleotides: 6. CDR1 and CDR2 (germline): DFQATT, SNEGSKA (reference sequence). This CDR3 contains 16 residues. The CDR3 region has the DNA TGCAGTGCTACAGGGACAGCTAGCTCTGGGGCCAACGTCCTGACTTTC. This sequence encodes CSATGTASSGANVLTF.

The V and J genes are TRBV10-2 and TRBJ2-3; 9 bases match TRBD1. The V and J ends lost 8 bases and 1 base, in that order; junction bases with no gene match: 7. The germline CDR1 and CDR2 sequences are WSHSY and SAAADI. The CDR3 runs 15 residues. The CDR3 spells CASLRTGDRTDTQYF. The CDR3 DNA is TGCGCCAGCCTCCGGACAGGGGATCGCACAGATACGCAGTATTTT.